The rows below give T cell receptor beta chains drawn from one sample of a study of blood T cell repertoires in COVID-19. Measured with immunoSEQ multiplex PCR; TCRdb has only the in-frame clones, and not every one. The sample holds 200,000 to 250,000 clones; 70% to 85% are singletons and the top ten take 3% to 4%. The sequencing sample was made of PBMCs or T cells enriched from blood (not recorded which). The receptors shown here come from a woman aged 60-75 years who had recovered from COVID-19. CDR3s include the opening cysteine and the closing phenylalanine or tryptophan. A D gene is named only where the DNA matches it firmly. Not all rows give a size; the values are once, few, many and, for expanded clones, a class.

CDR3 | DNA | J | size | V | D
CASRGGQGDNSPLHF | TGTGCCAGCAGAGGGGGACAGGGCGATAATTCACCCCTCCACTTT | TRBJ1-6 | few | TRBV6-5 | TRBD1
CASSHNSGGAADTQYF | TGTGCCAGCAGCCATAATAGCGGGGGGGCCGCAGATACGCAGTATTTT | TRBJ2-3 | NA | TRBV4-2 | TRBD2
CASSSGTGPMNTEAFF | TGTGCCAGCAGTTCGGGGACAGGGCCGATGAACACTGAAGCTTTCTTT | TRBJ1-1 | few | TRBV27 | TRBD1
CASAGGGEDEKLFF | TGTGCCAGCGCGGGGGGAGGGGAGGATGAAAAACTGTTTTTT | TRBJ1-4 | once | TRBV27 | NA
CASSFTGGKAEKLFF | TGTGCCAGCAGTTTTACAGGGGGAAAGGCTGAAAAACTGTTTTTT | TRBJ1-4 | NA | TRBV28 | TRBD1
CASSFRLDGEQFF | TGTGCCAGCAGCTTTCGACTAGATGGTGAGCAGTTCTTC | TRBJ2-1 | few | TRBV7-3 | NA
CAISAMDRGNQPQHF | TGTGCCATCAGTGCCATGGACAGGGGTAATCAGCCCCAGCATTTT | TRBJ1-5 | few | TRBV10-3 | TRBD1
CASSISVAVQSYEQYF | TGTGCCAGTAGTATAAGCGTGGCGGTCCAGTCCTACGAGCAGTACTTC | TRBJ2-7 | NA | TRBV19 | NA
CASSIAGGPTGELFF | TGTGCCAGCAGCATAGCGGGGGGGCCCACCGGGGAGCTGTTTTTT | TRBJ2-2 | NA | TRBV6-5 | TRBD2
CASARRDEQFF | TGTGCCAGCGCCCGGCGGGATGAGCAGTTCTTC | TRBJ2-1 | many | TRBV27 | NA
CSVTQGNGELFF | TGCAGCGTCACACAGGGTAACGGGGAGCTGTTTTTT | TRBJ2-2 | NA | TRBV29-1 | NA
CASSPGTSGGAGQYF | TGTGCCAGCAGCCCTGGGACTAGCGGGGGCGCCGGGCAGTATTTT | TRBJ2-3 | NA | TRBV7-2 | TRBD2
CANAGTSGTGELFF | TGTGCCAACGCCGGGACTAGCGGCACCGGGGAGCTGTTTTTT | TRBJ2-2 | NA | TRBV10-3 | TRBD2
CASSLTDIGQETQYF | TGCGCCAGCAGCTTAACGGACATTGGCCAAGAGACCCAGTACTTC | TRBJ2-5 | once | TRBV5-1 | NA
CASSPPSRVWSPLHF | TGTGCCAGCTCACCACCGTCTCGGGTTTGGTCACCCCTCCACTTT | TRBJ1-6 | NA | TRBV18 | NA
CASSFPGETEAFF | TGTGCCAGCAGCTTTCCCGGAGAAACTGAAGCTTTCTTT | TRBJ1-1 | NA | TRBV7-9 | NA
CASRTGTGGHGYTF | TGTGCCAGCAGGACCGGGACAGGGGGTCATGGCTACACCTTC | TRBJ1-2 | NA | TRBV6-5 | TRBD1
CASSITSTDTQYF | TGTGCCAGCAGCATCACTAGCACAGATACGCAGTATTTT | TRBJ2-3 | NA | TRBV9 | NA
CASSNPSTSGATGELFF | TGTGCCAGTAGTAACCCTTCGACTAGCGGGGCCACCGGGGAGCTGTTTTTT | TRBJ2-2 | NA | TRBV19 | TRBD2
CASSLGRSSYNEQFF | TGTGCCAGCAGCTTAGGGCGGAGCTCCTACAATGAGCAGTTCTTC | TRBJ2-1 | few | TRBV11-2 | NA
CASSVATTGGSNEQFF | TGTGCCAGCAGCGTAGCTACGACGGGGGGTAGTAATGAGCAGTTCTTC | TRBJ2-1 | NA | TRBV9 | TRBD2
CASSVGGGPYNEQFF | TGTGCCAGCAGCGTGGGGGGAGGACCCTACAATGAGCAGTTCTTC | TRBJ2-1 | NA | TRBV9 | NA
CASSLGTGEGSPLHF | TGTGCCAGCAGCTTAGGGACAGGGGAGGGTTCACCCCTCCACTTT | TRBJ1-6 | NA | TRBV7-8 | TRBD1
CASSLTGGYGYTF | TGTGCCAGCAGTTTGACAGGCGGCTATGGCTACACCTTC | TRBJ1-2 | NA | TRBV11-3 | NA
CASKHYEQYF | TGCGCCAGCAAACACTACGAGCAGTACTTC | TRBJ2-7 | NA | TRBV23-1 | NA
CASRPGQGYTGANVLTF | TGTGCCAGCCGCCCGGGACAGGGGTATACTGGGGCCAACGTCCTGACTTTC | TRBJ2-6 | NA | TRBV25-1 | TRBD1
CASRKLQGAIAYEQFF | TGTGCCAGTAGGAAGCTACAGGGGGCGATTGCATATGAGCAGTTCTTC | TRBJ2-1 | once | TRBV19 | TRBD1
CASSVRDRGYNEQFF | TGTGCCAGCAGTGTCCGGGACAGGGGATACAATGAGCAGTTCTTC | TRBJ2-1 | NA | TRBV2 | TRBD1
CASSETGTGGAGGTEAFF | TGTGCCAGTAGTGAAACCGGGACAGGGGGCGCGGGGGGCACTGAAGCTTTCTTT | TRBJ1-1 | NA | TRBV19 | TRBD1
CASSRGLAGNTGELFF | TGTGCCAGCAGCCGTGGACTAGCGGGGAACACCGGGGAGCTGTTTTTT | TRBJ2-2 | NA | TRBV7-2 | TRBD2
CASSLLAGNEQFF | TGTGCCAGCAGTCTCCTAGCTGGCAATGAGCAGTTCTTC | TRBJ2-1 | many | TRBV12-3/TRBV12-4 | NA
CASKNWGGTLHF | TGTGCCAGCAAGAACTGGGGGGGGACCCTCCACTTT | TRBJ1-6 | once | TRBV25-1 | NA
CASSLRTSATGELFF | TGTGCCAGCAGCTTGAGGACTAGCGCAACCGGGGAGCTGTTTTTT | TRBJ2-2 | NA | TRBV11-2 | TRBD2
CASSLAQGGLNYGYTF | TGCGCCAGCAGCTTGGCCCAGGGAGGGCTTAACTATGGCTACACCTTC | TRBJ1-2 | NA | TRBV5-1 | NA
CASPRTGYYGYTF | TGTGCCTCCCCTCGGACAGGGTACTATGGCTACACCTTC | TRBJ1-2 | NA | TRBV30 | TRBD1
CASSILGRTGEYGYTF | TGTGCCAGTAGTATTCTTGGGAGGACAGGGGAATACGGCTACACCTTC | TRBJ1-2 | NA | TRBV19 | TRBD1
CASSPLSMYEQYF | TGTGCCAGCAGTCCGCTTAGTATGTACGAGCAGTACTTC | TRBJ2-7 | NA | TRBV27 | NA
CASSSTPRVGYGYTF | TGTGCCAGTAGTAGCACTCCCAGGGTTGGTTATGGCTACACCTTC | TRBJ1-2 | NA | TRBV19 | NA
CASSPTGHYGYTF | TGTGCCAGTAGCCCGACAGGTCACTATGGCTACACCTTC | TRBJ1-2 | NA | TRBV19 | NA
CASSPGLAGVYNEQFF | TGTGCCAGCAGTCCCGGACTAGCGGGGGTATACAATGAGCAGTTCTTC | TRBJ2-1 | NA | TRBV6-2/TRBV6-3 | TRBD2
CASSPGTGLNEQFF | TGTGCCAGCAGCCCCGGGACAGGATTAAATGAGCAGTTCTTC | TRBJ2-1 | NA | TRBV11-2 | TRBD1
CASSLEGGGYDEAFF | TGTGCCAGCAGCTTAGAGGGCGGGGGGTACGATGAAGCTTTCTTT | TRBJ1-1 | NA | TRBV7-2 | NA
CASSLGRGGNTGELFF | TGTGCCAGCAGCTTAGGGCGCGGGGGGAACACCGGGGAGCTGTTTTTT | TRBJ2-2 | NA | TRBV11-3 | TRBD2
CASSLDRGTDTQYF | TGTGCCAGCAGCTTAGACAGGGGTACAGATACGCAGTATTTT | TRBJ2-3 | NA | TRBV7-9 | TRBD1